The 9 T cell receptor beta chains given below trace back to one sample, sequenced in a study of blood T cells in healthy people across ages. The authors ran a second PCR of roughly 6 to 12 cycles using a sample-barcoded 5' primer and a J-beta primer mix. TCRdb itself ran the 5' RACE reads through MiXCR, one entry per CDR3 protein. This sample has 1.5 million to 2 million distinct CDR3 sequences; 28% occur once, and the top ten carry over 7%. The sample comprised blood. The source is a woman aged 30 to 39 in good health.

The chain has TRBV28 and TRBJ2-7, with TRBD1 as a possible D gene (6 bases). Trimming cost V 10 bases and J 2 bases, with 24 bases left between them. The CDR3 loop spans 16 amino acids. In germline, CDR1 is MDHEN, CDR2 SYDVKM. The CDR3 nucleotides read TGTGCCACCAACTCTCCCTCCGGGGACATAACCTACGAGCAGTACTTC. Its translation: CATNSPSGDITYEQYF.

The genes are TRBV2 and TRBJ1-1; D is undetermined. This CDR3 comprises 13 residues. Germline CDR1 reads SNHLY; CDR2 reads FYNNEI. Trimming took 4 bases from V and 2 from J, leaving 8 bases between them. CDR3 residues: CASSGWENTEAFF. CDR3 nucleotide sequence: TGTGCCAGCAGTGGCTGGGAAAACACTGAAGCTTTCTTT.

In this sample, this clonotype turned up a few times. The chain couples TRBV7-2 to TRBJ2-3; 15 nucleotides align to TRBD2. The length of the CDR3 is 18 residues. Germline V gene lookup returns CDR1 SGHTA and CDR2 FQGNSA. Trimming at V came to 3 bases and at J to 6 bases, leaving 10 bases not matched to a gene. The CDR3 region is CASSFGTSGRRRGDTQYF. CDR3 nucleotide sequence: TGTGCCAGCAGCTTTGGGACTAGCGGGAGGCGCCGAGGGGATACGCAGTATTTT.

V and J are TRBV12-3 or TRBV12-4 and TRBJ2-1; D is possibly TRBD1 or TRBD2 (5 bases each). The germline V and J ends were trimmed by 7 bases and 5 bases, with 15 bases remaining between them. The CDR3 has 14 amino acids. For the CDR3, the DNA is TGTGCCAGCACTCTGGGACGAGCGGACAATGAGCAGTTCTTC. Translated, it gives CASTLGRADNEQFF.

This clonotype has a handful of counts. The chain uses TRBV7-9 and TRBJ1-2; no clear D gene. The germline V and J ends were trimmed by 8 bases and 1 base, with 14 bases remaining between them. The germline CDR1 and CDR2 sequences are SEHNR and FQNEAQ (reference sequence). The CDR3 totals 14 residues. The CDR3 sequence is CASVPGRYNYGYTF. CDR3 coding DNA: TGTGCCAGCGTACCCGGGCGTTATAACTATGGCTACACCTTC. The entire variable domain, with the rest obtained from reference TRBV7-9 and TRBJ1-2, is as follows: DTGVSQNPRHKITKRGQNVTFRCDPISEHNRLYWYRQTLGQGPEFLTYFQNEAQLEKSRLLSDRFSAERPKGSFSTLEIQRTEQGDSAMYLCASVPGRYNYGYTFGSGTRLTVV.

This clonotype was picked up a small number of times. The CDR3 DNA follows: TGCAGTGCTAGAGATGGTCGGGAGAGGCAAGAGACCCAGTACTTC. It specifies CSARDGRERQETQYF. The chain has TRBV20-1 and TRBJ2-7; weak D call: TRBD2 (6 bases). The closer fit of TRBJ2-5 to the DNA end suggests the J call may be wrong. Per germline, CDR1 DFQATT and CDR2 SNEGSKA (reference sequence). This CDR3 contains 15 residues.

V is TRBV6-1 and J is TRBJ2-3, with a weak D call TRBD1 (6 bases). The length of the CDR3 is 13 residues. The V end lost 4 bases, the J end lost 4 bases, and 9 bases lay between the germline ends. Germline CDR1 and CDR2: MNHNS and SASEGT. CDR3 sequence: CASSAQGPDTQYF. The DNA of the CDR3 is TGTGCCAGCAGTGCCCAGGGGCCAGATACGCAGTATTTT.

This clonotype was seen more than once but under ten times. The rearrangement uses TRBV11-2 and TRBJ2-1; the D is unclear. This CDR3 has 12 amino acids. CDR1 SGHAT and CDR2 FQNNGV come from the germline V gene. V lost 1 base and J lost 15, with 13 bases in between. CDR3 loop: CASSLVRIKPFF. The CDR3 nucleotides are TGTGCCAGCAGCTTAGTTAGAATAAAGCCGTTCTTC.

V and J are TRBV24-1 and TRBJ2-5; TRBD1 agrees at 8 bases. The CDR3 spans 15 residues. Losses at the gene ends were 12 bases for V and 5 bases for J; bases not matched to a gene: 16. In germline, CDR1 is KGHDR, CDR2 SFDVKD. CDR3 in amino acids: CASLSDRGVVETQYF. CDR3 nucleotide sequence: TGTGCCTCACTAAGCGACAGGGGCGTCGTGGAGACCCAGTACTTC.